This entry features one TCR beta chain sequence. In the original workflow: Counts of nucleated cells, estimated from reference gene primer amplification, were obtained. The protocol was immunoSEQ multiplex PCR, while the TCRdb copy is restricted to in-frame clones and leaves out a portion. The DNA was the basis for D and trimming; V, J and clone size are from that table. The sample holds roughly 200,000 clones, over 80% seen once. This specimen belongs to a study of blood T cell repertoires in COVID-19. For the study at large: Collection of acute and convalescent COVID-19 samples took place in the United States, Italy and Spain. The cDNA or gDNA used as material had been derived from T cells, B-cell-depleted T cells, or PBMCs.

Patients at the Seattle site were enrolled during active infection and followed longitudinally. The source of this sequence is a woman between 40 and 50 years old with COVID-19, enrolled during active disease. Sequencing was performed on peripheral blood.

The CDR3 spells CASSLEAGGYLREQYF. The CDR3 nucleotides read TGTGCCAGCAGCTTAGAGGCAGGGGGCTATTTACGGGAGCAGTACTTC. The V gene is TRBV7-6, the J gene TRBJ2-7, with 8 bases matching TRBD1. Germline V gene data show CDR1 as SGHVS and CDR2 as FNYEAQ. Unmatched junction bases numbered 12, after V lost 1 base and J lost 7 bases. The CDR3 spans 16 residues.